The 2 T cell receptor beta chains in this list originate from one sample, sequenced in a study of graft-versus-host responses after intestinal transplantation. This table comes from immunoSEQ multiplex PCR, and its TCRdb copy is limited to in-frame clones, with some not included. The sample consists of some 4,000 clones, 75% of them appearing once. Described time point: postoperative day 105 after intestinal transplantation (dayNNNN = postoperative day). Once graft tissue had been processed, intraepithelial and lamina propria lymphocytes were released. This sample comprised ileum tissue, obtained 105 days after intestinal transplantation. The receptors shown here come from a human patient who received an intestinal transplant, so some T cells may come from the graft donor.

This rearrangement joins TRBV7-3 to TRBJ2-6; no reliable D call. Trimming cost V 8 bases and J 4 bases, with 12 bases left between them. This CDR3 has 14 amino acids. In germline, CDR1 is SGHTA, CDR2 FQGTGA. DNA for the CDR3: TGTGCCAGCGCGGACCTCCCGGGGGCCAACGTCCTGACTTTC. This gives the protein CASADLPGANVLTF.

This clone has a single count. In nucleotides, the CDR3 is TGTGCCAGCAGTAGCGGGAGCACAGATACGCAGTATTTT. It yields the protein CASSSGSTDTQYF. The chain carries TRBV6-4 and TRBJ2-3; D may be TRBD2 (6 bases). There are 13 residues in the CDR3. V lost 5 bases and J 0 bases, leaving 6 bases between the germline ends. The germline CDR1 and CDR2 sequences are MRHNA and SNTAGT.